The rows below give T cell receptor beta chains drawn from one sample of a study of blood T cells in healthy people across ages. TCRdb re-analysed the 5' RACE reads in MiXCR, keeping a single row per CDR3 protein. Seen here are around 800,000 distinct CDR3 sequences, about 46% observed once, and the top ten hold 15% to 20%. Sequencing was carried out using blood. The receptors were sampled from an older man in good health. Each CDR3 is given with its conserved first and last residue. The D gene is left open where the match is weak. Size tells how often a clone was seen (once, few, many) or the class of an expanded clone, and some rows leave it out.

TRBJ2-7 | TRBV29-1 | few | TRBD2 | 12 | CRAGGSSYEQYF | TGCAGGGCGGGGGGAAGCTCCTACGAGCAGTACTTC
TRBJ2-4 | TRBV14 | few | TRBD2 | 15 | CASNQAGTRENIQYF | TGTGCCAGCAACCAAGCCGGGACTAGAGAAAACATTCAGTACTTC
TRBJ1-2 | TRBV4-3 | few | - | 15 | CASSQAGPGNYGYTF | TGCGCCAGCAGCCAAGCAGGTCCGGGTAACTATGGCTACACCTTC
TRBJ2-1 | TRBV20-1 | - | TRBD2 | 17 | CSARDSRAGGQYNEQFF | TGCAGTGCTAGAGATTCAAGAGCGGGGGGGCAATACAATGAGCAGTTCTTC
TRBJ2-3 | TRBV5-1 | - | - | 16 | CASSAGRSPGTDTQYF | TGCGCCAGCAGCGCTGGACGGAGCCCTGGCACAGATACGCAGTATTTT
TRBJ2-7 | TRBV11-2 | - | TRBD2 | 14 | CASSSSGGLGEQYF | TGTGCCAGCAGCTCTAGCGGGGGCCTGGGTGAGCAGTACTTC
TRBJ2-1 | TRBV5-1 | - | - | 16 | CASSLASAGGGNEQFF | TGCGCCAGCAGCTTGGCAAGCGCCGGGGGAGGCAATGAGCAGTTCTTC
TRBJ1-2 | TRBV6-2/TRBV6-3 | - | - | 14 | CASTDRGENYGYTF | TGTGCCAGCACCGACCGCGGGGAAAACTATGGCTACACCTTC
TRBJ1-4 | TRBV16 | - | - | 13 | CASSPRQYEKLFF | TGTGCCAGCAGCCCAAGACAGTATGAAAAACTGTTTTTT
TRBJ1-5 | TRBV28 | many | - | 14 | CASSQDSSNQPQHF | TGTGCCAGCAGTCAAGACAGCAGCAATCAGCCCCAGCATTTT
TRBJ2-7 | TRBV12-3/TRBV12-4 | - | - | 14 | CASSLAGTVREQYF | TGTGCCAGCAGTTTAGCTGGGACGGTACGCGAGCAGTACTTC
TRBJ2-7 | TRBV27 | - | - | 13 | CASSLYRGNEQYF | TGTGCCAGCAGTTTATATAGAGGGAACGAGCAGTACTTC
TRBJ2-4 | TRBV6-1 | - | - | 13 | CASSEGPKNIQYF | TGTGCCAGCAGTGAAGGACCGAAAAACATTCAGTACTTC
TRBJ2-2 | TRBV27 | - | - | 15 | CASSASGAGHGELFF | TGTGCCAGCAGTGCGTCCGGGGCCGGACACGGGGAGCTGTTTTTT
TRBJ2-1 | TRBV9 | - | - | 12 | CASSVVNNEQFF | TGTGCCAGCAGCGTAGTGAACAATGAGCAGTTCTTC
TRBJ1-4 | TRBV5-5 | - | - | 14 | CASSLSSKGEKLFF | TGTGCCAGCAGCTTGTCATCCAAAGGTGAAAAACTGTTTTTT
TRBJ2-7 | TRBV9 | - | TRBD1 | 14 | CASSVTGEQGEQYF | TGTGCCAGCAGCGTGACAGGGGAACAAGGCGAGCAGTACTTC
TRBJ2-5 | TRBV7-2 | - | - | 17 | CASSSRRSQGGLETQYF | TGTGCCAGCAGCTCGAGGCGATCTCAGGGGGGACTAGAGACCCAGTACTTC
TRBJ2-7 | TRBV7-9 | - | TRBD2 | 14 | CASTLGAGLREQYF | TGTGCCAGCACCCTCGGAGCGGGACTTAGAGAGCAGTACTTC
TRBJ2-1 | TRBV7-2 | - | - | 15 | CASSLGLGDHNEQFF | TGTGCCAGCAGCTTAGGACTAGGGGACCACAATGAGCAGTTCTTC
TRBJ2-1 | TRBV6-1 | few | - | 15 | CASRAGSGSYNEQFF | TGTGCCAGCAGGGCTGGGAGCGGGTCCTACAATGAGCAGTTCTTC
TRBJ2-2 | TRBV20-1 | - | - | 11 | CSAMGSGELFF | TGCAGTGCTATGGGAAGCGGGGAGCTGTTTTTT
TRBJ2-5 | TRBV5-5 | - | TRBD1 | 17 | CASSSKGARVLTETQYF | TGTGCCAGCAGCTCCAAGGGGGCGCGGGTGTTAACAGAGACCCAGTACTTC
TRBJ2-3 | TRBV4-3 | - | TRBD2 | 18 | CASSHGTSGPASTDTQYF | TGCGCCAGCAGCCATGGGACTAGCGGGCCAGCTAGCACAGATACGCAGTATTTT
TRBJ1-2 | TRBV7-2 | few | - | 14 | CASSLGTTVRGYTF | TGTGCCAGCAGCTTAGGGACGACAGTGCGTGGCTACACCTTC
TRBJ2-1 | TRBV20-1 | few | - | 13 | CSAPRDSHNEQFF | TGCAGTGCACCCCGGGACTCTCACAATGAGCAGTTCTTC
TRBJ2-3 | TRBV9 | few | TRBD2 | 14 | CASTSSGRADTQYF | TGTGCCAGCACCTCTAGCGGGAGGGCAGATACGCAGTATTTT
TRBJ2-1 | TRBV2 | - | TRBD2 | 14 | CASTGLERYNEQFF | TGTGCCAGCACAGGACTAGAACGATACAATGAGCAGTTCTTC
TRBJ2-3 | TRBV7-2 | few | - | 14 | CASGEPMLTDTQYF | TGTGCCAGCGGAGAGCCCATGCTCACAGATACGCAGTATTTT
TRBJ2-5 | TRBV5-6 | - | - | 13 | CASSVGRGTGMYF | -
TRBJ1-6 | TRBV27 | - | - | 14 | CASSLRQAQGSLHF | TGTGCCAGCAGTTTGCGGCAGGCCCAAGGTTCCCTCCACTTT
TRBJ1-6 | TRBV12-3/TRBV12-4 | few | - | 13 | CASSTTGNSPPHF | TGTGCCAGCAGTACAACGGGAAATTCACCCCCCCACTTT
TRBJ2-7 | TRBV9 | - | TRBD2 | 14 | CASSVVSGRYEQYF | TGTGCCAGCAGCGTAGTTAGCGGGAGATACGAGCAGTACTTC
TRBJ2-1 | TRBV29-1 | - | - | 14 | CSSSGTSSNNEQFF | TGCAGTTCATCCGGGACGAGCTCCAACAATGAGCAGTTCTTC
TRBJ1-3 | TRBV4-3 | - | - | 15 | CASSQDLQAGNTIYF | TGCGCCAGCAGCCAAGATCTACAGGCTGGAAACACCATATATTTT
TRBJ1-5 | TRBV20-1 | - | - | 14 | CSGVAGGGNQPQHF | TGCAGTGGGGTAGCGGGGGGAGGGAATCAGCCCCAGCATTTT
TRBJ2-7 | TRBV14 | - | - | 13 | CASSQGDTDEQYF | TGTGCCAGCAGCCAAGGGGACACCGACGAGCAGTACTTC
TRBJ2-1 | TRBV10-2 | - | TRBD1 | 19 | CASRPGTDLTAYSYNEQFF | TGCGCCAGCAGGCCCGGGACAGACCTGACCGCATACTCCTACAATGAGCAGTTCTTC
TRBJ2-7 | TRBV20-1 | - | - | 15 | CSTREILQGSYEQYF | TGCAGTACTAGAGAAATACTCCAGGGTTCCTACGAGCAGTACTTC
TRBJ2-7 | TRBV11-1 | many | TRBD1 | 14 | CASSPRTGGGEQYF | TGTGCCAGCAGTCCTAGGACAGGAGGAGGCGAGCAGTACTTC
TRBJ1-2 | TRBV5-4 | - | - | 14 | CASSLNRLGHGYTF | TGTGCCAGCAGCCTCAACAGGTTAGGACATGGCTACACCTTC
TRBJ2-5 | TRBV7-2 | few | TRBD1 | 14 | CASSLSQGYETQYF | TGTGCCAGCAGCTTGTCACAGGGGTACGAGACCCAGTACTTC
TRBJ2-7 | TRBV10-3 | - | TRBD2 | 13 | CAISRDYQDEQYF | TGTGCCATCAGCCGGGACTACCAAGACGAGCAGTACTTC
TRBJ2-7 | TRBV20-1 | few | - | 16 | CSANPLRGSSYNEQYF | TGCAGTGCTAACCCCCTGAGGGGGAGCTCCTACAATGAGCAGTACTTC
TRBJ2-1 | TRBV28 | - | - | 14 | CTSSYGRQKNEQFF | TGTACCAGCAGTTATGGGAGGCAGAAAAATGAGCAGTTCTTC
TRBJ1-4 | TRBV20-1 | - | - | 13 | CSASGGGFEKLFF | TGCAGTGCTAGTGGGGGGGGTTTTGAAAAACTGTTTTTT
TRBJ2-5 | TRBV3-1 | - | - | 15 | CASSQDGRNQETQYF | TGTGCCAGCAGCCAAGACGGACGGAACCAAGAGACCCAGTACTTC
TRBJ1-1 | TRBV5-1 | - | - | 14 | CASSSGVANTEAFF | TGCGCCAGCAGCTCCGGTGTAGCGAACACTGAAGCTTTCTTT
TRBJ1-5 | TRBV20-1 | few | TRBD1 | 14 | CSARDPGQAGPQHF | TGCAGTGCTAGAGACCCGGGACAGGCCGGACCCCAGCATTTT
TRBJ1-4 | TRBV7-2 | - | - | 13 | CASRGWTDEKLFF | TGTGCCAGCAGGGGGTGGACAGATGAAAAACTGTTTTTT
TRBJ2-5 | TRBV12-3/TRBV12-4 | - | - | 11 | CASSSRGTRYF | TGTGCCAGCAGCTCTAGGGGGACCCGGTACTTC
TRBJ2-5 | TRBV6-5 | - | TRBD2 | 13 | CASRPSGQETQYF | TGTGCCAGCAGGCCTAGCGGCCAAGAGACCCAGTACTTC
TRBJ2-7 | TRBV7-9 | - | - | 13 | CASSFTRDYEQYF | TGTGCCAGCAGTTTCACCAGGGACTACGAGCAGTACTTC
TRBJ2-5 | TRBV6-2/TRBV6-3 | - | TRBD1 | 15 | CASSHRGPGQETQYF | TGTGCCAGCAGCCACAGGGGCCCCGGGCAAGAGACCCAGTACTTC
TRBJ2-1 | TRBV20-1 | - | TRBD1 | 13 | CSVRTGLLDEQFF | TGCAGTGTCCGGACAGGGCTTTTGGATGAGCAGTTCTTC